The 27 T cell receptor beta chains in this list originate from one sample, sequenced in a study of T-cell memory formation after mild COVID-19. Via MiXCR, TCRdb re-called the 5' RACE reads, giving one row per CDR3 protein. The data contain a few hundred thousand distinct CDR3 sequences, roughly 17% of them seen just once; the ten biggest clones take up approximately 22%. Specimen: PBMCs or a T cell subset sorted from them (not recorded which). These TCRs come from a man between 18 and 29 years old who had mild COVID-19 (a few samples of this study predate the infection). Cell type and time point are not known.

The table lists this clonotype with a count of one. This rearrangement joins TRBV24-1 to TRBJ1-5, with D tentatively TRBD1 (5 bases). The V and J ends lost 9 bases and 0 bases respectively, with 8 bases between them. The CDR3 has 13 amino acids. Germline loops: CDR1 KGHDR, CDR2 SFDVKD. The CDR3 DNA is TGTGCCACCCAGGGTTATAGCAATCAGCCCCAGCATTTT. Encoded protein: CATQGYSNQPQHF.

This clonotype was seen a handful of times. The chain is built from TRBV7-9 and TRBJ1-6; weak D call: TRBD1 (5 bases). V was pared by 5 bases and J by 7 bases, with 15 bases between. Looked up from germline, CDR1 is SEHNR and CDR2 is FQNEAQ (reference sequence). The CDR3 runs 15 residues. The CDR3 here is CASSPRGGRNSPLHF. The DNA of the CDR3 is TGTGCCAGCAGCCCTCGCGGGGGTCGCAATTCACCCCTCCACTTT.

The table lists this clonotype with a few counts. V and J are TRBV7-3 and TRBJ2-1, with TRBD1 matching over 7 bases. The CDR3 sequence is 18 residues long. The germline V gene has CDR1 SGHTA and CDR2 FQGTGA. V shed 5 bases, J shed 5 bases, and the junction held 18 bases outside the gene matches. The CDR3 DNA follows: TGTGCCAGCAGCCGACGACAGGGAGTGTGGGACATGGACAATGAGCAGTTCTTC. It translates to CASSRRQGVWDMDNEQFF.

The chain combines TRBV2 with TRBJ1-3; D remains ambiguous. Germline CDR1 is SNHLY and CDR2 is FYNNEI. The CDR3 has 14 residues. V was pared by 7 bases and J by 0 bases, with 10 bases between. Here the CDR3 DNA reads TGTGCCAGCATGTACAGCAGCTCTGGAAACACCATATATTTT. Translating gives CASMYSSSGNTIYF.

This clonotype was observed a handful of times. The V gene is TRBV2, the J gene TRBJ2-5, with 10 bases lining up with TRBD2. Trimming took 3 bases from V and 2 from J; bases not matched to a gene: 12. The CDR3 extends over 18 amino acids. The germline gives CDR1 SNHLY, CDR2 FYNNEI. CDR3 DNA: TGTGCCAGCAGTGACTGGAAGGAGGTAGCGGGGGGACAAGAGACCCAGTACTTC. It codes for CASSDWKEVAGGQETQYF.

This clonotype has just a few counts. The chain is built from TRBV12-3 or TRBV12-4 and TRBJ2-5, with 9 positions matching TRBD2. CDR3 length equals 15 residues. V dropped 2 bases and J dropped 1; count of bases not matched to a gene: 2. The CDR3 here is CASSLSSGAQETQYF. The CDR3 bases are TGTGCCAGCAGTTTATCTAGCGGGGCCCAAGAGACCCAGTACTTC.

The rearrangement links TRBV6-6 to TRBJ2-7; 7 nucleotides match TRBD1. V was pared by 8 bases and J by 2 bases, with 6 bases of the junction left unmatched. The CDR3 has 13 residues. CDR1 MNHNY and CDR2 SVGAGI come from the germline V gene (reference sequence). CDR3 sequence (DNA): TGTGCCAGCGAGCTCGACAGGGCCTACGAGCAGTACTTC. Amino acids: CASELDRAYEQYF.

The chain uses TRBV4-3 and TRBJ2-5; either TRBD1 or TRBD2 may fit D (5 bases each). The CDR3 runs to 15 residues. V lost 4 bases and J 4 bases, leaving 16 bases between the germline ends. Germline-derived CDR1 and CDR2 are LGHNA and YSLEER. CDR3 DNA: TGCGCCAGCAGCCGCACAAACCGGGACGGAGAGACCCAGTACTTC. Amino acid sequence: CASSRTNRDGETQYF.

This clonotype was seen repeatedly, ten times or more. The rearrangement links TRBV12-3 or TRBV12-4 to TRBJ2-3; no clear D gene. The germline V and J ends were trimmed by 3 bases and 6 bases, with 7 bases remaining between them. CDR3 length: 12 amino acids. DNA for the CDR3: TGTGCCAGCAGTTTGACTGTCGATACGCAGTATTTT. Translated: CASSLTVDTQYF.

DNA of the CDR3: TGTGCCACCTTGCTGGGAGGGTCTGGGGAGACCCAGTACTTC. It translates to CATLLGGSGETQYF. The chain joins TRBV12-3 or TRBV12-4 to TRBJ2-5; TRBD2 matches 7 bases. Trimming removed 10 bases from V and 5 bases from J; junction bases left unmatched: 13. The CDR3 is 14 amino acids.

This clonotype appeared a few times. The V call is TRBV12-3 or TRBV12-4, the J call TRBJ2-5, with unresolved D. The germline V and J ends were trimmed by 1 base and 7 bases, with 13 bases remaining between them. This CDR3 is built from 14 residues. DNA of the CDR3: TGTGCCAGCAGTTTAGGCCCTCCCGTTCTGACCCAGTACTTC. The encoded protein is CASSLGPPVLTQYF.

This clonotype occurred a few times. The chain has TRBV3-1 and TRBJ2-3; no firm D call. The CDR3 spans 17 residues. V lost 1 base and J 2 bases, leaving 16 bases between the germline ends. Germline V gene lookup returns CDR1 LGHDT and CDR2 YNNKEL (reference sequence). CDR3 DNA sequence: TGTGCCAGCAGCCAAGGAAAGACGGGTCTAGTCACAGATACGCAGTATTTT. Protein sequence: CASSQGKTGLVTDTQYF.

The chain couples TRBV6-5 to TRBJ2-3; no clear D. V lost 10 bases and J 1 base, leaving 12 bases between the germline ends. Germline V gives CDR1 MNHEY, CDR2 SVGAGI. The CDR3 consists of 13 residues. The CDR3 DNA follows: TGTGCCACCCGAGCTGGGGGCACAGATACGCAGTATTTT. As protein: CATRAGGTDTQYF.

There are a few counts of this clonotype. V usage is TRBV7-2 and J usage is TRBJ2-1; 9 bases align to TRBD1. V shed 6 bases and J 8 bases; nucleotides not matched to a gene: 11. Germline loops: CDR1 SGHTA, CDR2 FQGNSA. The CDR3 extends over 15 amino acids. DNA of the CDR3: TGTGCCAGCAGGCGACCGGGACAGGGATGGCATGAGCAGTTCTTC. This sequence encodes CASRRPGQGWHEQFF.

This clonotype came up a few times. V is TRBV20-1 and J is TRBJ2-4; 8 nucleotides match TRBD2. Germline loops: CDR1 DFQATT, CDR2 SNEGSKA (reference sequence). The CDR3 sequence is 15 residues long. V was clipped by 5 bases and J by 8 bases; unmatched bases: 14. The CDR3 DNA reads as TGCAGTGCTTCTCAGCGTGGCGGGGGGAGGCACATTCAGTACTTC. Its protein product is CSASQRGGGRHIQYF.

The chain combines TRBV7-2 with TRBJ2-7; tentatively, D is TRBD1 or TRBD2 (5 bases each). From germline, CDR1 is SGHTA and CDR2 FQGNSA. Trimming shortened V by 1 base and J by 4 bases, and 14 bases separated the two germline ends. This CDR3 has 15 residues. CDR3 loop: CASSLVPGTGYEQYF. As DNA, the CDR3 is TGTGCCAGCAGCTTAGTTCCGGGGACCGGTTACGAGCAGTACTTC.

The sample holds a few counts of this clonotype. J is TRBJ2-3 and V is TRBV6-2 or TRBV6-3; unclear D gene. Germline V gene lookup returns CDR1 MNHEY and CDR2 SVGEGT. V lost 3 bases and J 3 bases, leaving 10 bases between the germline ends. The CDR3 totals 14 residues. CDR3 residues: CASSYGPLTDTQYF. Written as DNA, the CDR3 is TGTGCCAGCAGTTATGGTCCGCTGACAGATACGCAGTATTTT.

The rearrangement uses TRBV20-1 and TRBJ2-1; 10 positions match TRBD2. CDR3 length: 16 amino acids. Germline V gene data show CDR1 as DFQATT and CDR2 as SNEGSKA (reference sequence). The J segment lost 3 bases and the V segment lost 1 base, leaving 6 bases of the junction unmatched. CDR3 in amino acids: CSARAQLAGFYNEQFF. The CDR3, as DNA: TGCAGTGCTAGAGCCCAACTAGCGGGGTTCTACAATGAGCAGTTCTTC.

This clonotype was seen a handful of times. CDR3 sequence: CSVVSGSGELFF. CDR3 nucleotides: TGCAGCGTTGTTTCGGGGTCCGGGGAGCTGTTTTTT. This chain connects TRBV29-1 to TRBJ2-2, with D perhaps matching TRBD2 (5 bases). Per germline, CDR1 SQVTM and CDR2 ANQGSEA. Trimming took 4 bases from V and 6 from J, leaving 9 bases between them. The length of the CDR3 is 12 residues.

This clonotype has just a few counts. CDR3 in amino acids: CSAFRVDNYGYTF. The CDR3 DNA is TGCAGTGCATTCCGGGTTGATAACTATGGCTACACCTTC. The chain employs TRBV20-1 and TRBJ1-2; D remains ambiguous. V lost 6 bases to trimming and J lost 1 base, with 12 bases between them. Germline CDR1 and CDR2: DFQATT and SNEGSKA (reference sequence). The CDR3 loop spans 13 amino acids.

The chain joins TRBV7-9 to TRBJ1-6; D remains unclear. CDR1 SEHNR and CDR2 FQNEAQ come from the germline V gene (reference sequence). The CDR3 spans 14 residues. V was clipped by 9 bases and J by 0 bases, with 9 bases between them. CDR3 bases: TGTGCCAGTATCTCGAGCTCCTATAATTCACCCCTCCACTTT. This translates into CASISSSYNSPLHF.

This clonotype was recorded a few times. A read error may be the cause here, since a much bigger clone is one base away. The chain couples TRBV3-1 to TRBJ2-1; D is unclear. V shed 4 bases and J shed 5 bases, with 3 bases lying between them. The germline CDR1 and CDR2 sequences are LGHDT and YNNKEL (reference sequence). The CDR3 totals 11 residues. The CDR3 DNA follows: TGTGCCAGCAGCCCCGACAATGAGCAGTTCTTC. This encodes CASSPDNEQFF.

The rearrangement links TRBV4-1 to TRBJ2-3; D call uncertain. Trimming took off 0 bases at V and 2 bases at J, with 6 bases between the two ends. CDR1 and CDR2 from the germline V gene are MGHRA and YSYEKL. The CDR3 spans 14 residues. The CDR3 sequence: CASSQDKPTDTQYF. In nucleotides, the CDR3 is TGCGCCAGCAGCCAAGATAAACCCACAGATACGCAGTATTTT.

Turning to this clonotype: A much more abundant neighbour one base away suggests this may be a read error. The chain has TRBV7-3 and TRBJ1-1, with 8 bases fitting TRBD1. V lost 4 bases to trimming and J lost 4 bases; unmatched junction nucleotides: 14. Per germline, CDR1 SGHTA and CDR2 FQGTGA. The CDR3 is made up of 17 amino acids. Here the CDR3 reads CASSSSPYRGRGTEAFF. DNA for the CDR3: TGTGCCAGCAGCTCTTCACCTTACAGGGGGAGAGGCACTGAAGCTTTCTTT.

Many counts were recorded for this clonotype. The chain has TRBV7-9 and TRBJ2-1; D remains ambiguous. Between the trimmed V and J ends, which lost 1 base and 5 bases, there was a span of 3 bases. The CDR3 loop spans 12 amino acids. Germline loops: CDR1 SEHNR, CDR2 FQNEAQ (reference sequence). As DNA, the CDR3 is TGTGCCAGCAGCTTAGATCACAATGAGCAGTTCTTC. It translates to CASSLDHNEQFF.

The chain joins TRBV4-2 to TRBJ2-3; no definite D call. This CDR3 contains 12 residues. V was shortened by 8 bases and J by 4 bases, with 10 bases between the two germline ends. Germline lookup yields CDR1 LGHNA and CDR2 YNFKEQ. Here the CDR3 DNA reads TGTGCCAGCCGCGACCCGGCAGATACGCAGTATTTT. It is translated as CASRDPADTQYF.

This chain connects TRBV6-5 to TRBJ2-3, with D possibly called TRBD1 or TRBD2 (7 bases each). The V end lost 0 bases, the J end lost 5 bases, and 24 bases lay between the germline ends. The CDR3 has 19 residues. The germline V gene encodes CDR1 MNHEY and CDR2 SVGAGI. The CDR3 loop reads CASSYSIGQGGRFGDTQYF. CDR3 coding DNA: TGTGCCAGCAGTTACTCCATAGGTCAGGGGGGGCGTTTTGGAGATACGCAGTATTTT.